The sequence of this T cell receptor (beta chain) was determined in a study of shared clonotypes between healthy human individuals (dated by TCRdb to about 2020). Looking at the study overall: A couple of women and a few men aged 18 to 49 years were included in the cohort. For each donor, CD4 naive and CD4 memory were each given three plates, CD8 naive was given two plates, and CD8 memory was given one plate. The study deeply sequenced blood TCR repertoires of five healthy adults to estimate repertoire size and the extent of clonotype sharing between individuals. To increase sequencing depth and limit assay-specific biases, TCR repertoire library preparation and sequencing were carried out by different laboratories using diverse techniques. Leukapheresis yielded between about 0.85 and 9.5 billion PBMCs per donor. What the research found in general, with its limitations: Across several donors, approximately 5% of naive CD4, roughly 3.3% of naive CD8, under 2.5% of memory CD4, and about 0.44% of memory CD8 clonotypes were shared. Because the study included a small number of donors, the genetic and exposure-history diversity represented was limited. Estimated clonotype richness was generally larger for naive than for memory subsets. Sampling was limited to blood, and TCR repertoires in tissue likely differ from TCR repertoires in blood. Compared with non-shared clonotypes, clonotypes shared by all four sorted-subset donors had higher generation probabilities. Based on pairwise subsampling, the degree of clonotype sharing among donors was expected to be affected by sequencing depth. Rarefaction of sorted-subset datasets indicated incomplete sequencing despite the large sequencing depth.

CD8 naive samples were obtained by positive selection for CCR7 among CD45RO-negative cells, yielding a CD45RA+CCR7+ population from which TemRA cells were excluded. Donors were healthy HIV-negative adults with no recently reported acute infections or vaccinations. Every donor was a Caucasian adult residing in Nashville, Tennessee, USA. Blood was collected by leukapheresis, and PBMCs were isolated by Ficoll-Histopaque density gradient centrifugation and then cryopreserved in liquid nitrogen vapor phase. Analytical flow cytometry was used to check the purity and quantity of every magnetically sorted T cell population. Each sorted fraction had its genomic DNA isolated and then quantified by UV absorbance on a Nanodrop 2000c. A remark on this clone: Its antigen is not yet known. No much larger clone is present one base from it, and per-base qualities are unavailable.

Using the deep immunoSEQ assay, multiplex PCR amplified TCR CDR3 regions from genomic DNA. Genomic DNA extracted from each cell subset was distributed evenly over all wells of several immunoSEQ 96-well plates, and each plate served as one replicate. Each replicate PCR for sorted subsets received about 0.2 ug genomic DNA, equal to about 30,000 T cell genomes. Purified libraries were measured with a Qubit 3.0 fluorometer, size-checked on a Bioanalyzer 2100, and measured again with the KAPA Library Quantification kit. Each immunoSEQ 96-well plate was sequenced on its own single-read 150-cycle Illumina NextSeq 550 flow cell. Per the authors' processing: Because the immunoSEQ output held only junctional sequences and lacked quality scores, the filtering could not match the filtering applied to full-length reads. Sequences were annotated with PyIR, a Python wrapper for IgBLAST v1.9, and V/J genes and CDR3 were assigned using IMGT germline references. Reads with weak V/J assignments (E-value above 1e-6), missing CDR3, stop codons, out-of-frame junctions, or ambiguous translated residues were removed. A V3J clonotype was defined by an identical inferred V gene, J gene, and CDR3 amino acid sequence. Percentage overlap between repertoires was computed as shared unique clonotypes divided by the size of the smaller repertoire. RTK rarefaction, the Chao1 estimator, and Recon v2.1 estimates of unobserved clonotypes were used to assess repertoire richness. Generation probabilities for all TCRbeta clonotypes obtained by the gDNA method from a few donors were computed using OLGA. The clones in this table, taken by TCRdb from immuneACCESS, are in-frame only. Not every clone is retained; where verified, under half of the shortfall comes from an unresolved V gene, and the cause of the rest is unknown. V, J and clone size derive from that table, while D and trimming were established from the DNA sequence. The sample table shows about 550,000 clones, and nearly 97% are seen once. The ten largest clones represent 0.11% of the sample.

The CDR3 sequence holds 14 residues, the cysteine and phenylalanine included. Of the read, only the CDR3 DNA is kept; its 42 bases are in frame from base 1. CDR1 and CDR2 are read off the germline V gene as MGHRA and YSYEKL. Trimming removed 4 bases from V and 2 bases from J, leaving 11 bases between the germline ends. This TCR derives from a woman aged 25 to 39 in good health. The V and J segments used are TRBV4-1 and TRBJ2-5, with a tentative D call of TRBD1 or TRBD2, each matching 5 bases. Input material: naive CD8+ T cells sorted from blood. This sample's cell subset or site label indicates: CD45RA+CCR7+. The nucleotide sequence is TGCGCCAGCAGCCGGGGACGGAGTCAAGAGACCCAGTACTTC. Its translation is CASSRGRSQETQYF.